This entry lists 5 T cell receptor beta chains sequenced from one sample in a study of cytotoxic CD8 clonotypes in ibrutinib-treated CLL (dated by TCRdb to about 2021). The time point label of this sample denotes: around 25 months on ibrutinib. Receptor amplification or capture employed the immunoSEQ multiplex PCR assay. TCRdb re-hosts the immuneACCESS table, in-frame sequences only. Its copies lack some clones; in the studies checked, an unresolved V gene accounts for under half of them, and the cause for the rest is not known. The sample table shows around 76,000 clones, and over 65% are seen once. Clones ranked in the top ten supply around 37% of the sample. Specimen: PBMCs, collected after 24 months of ibrutinib treatment. The receptors originated from a human donor with chronic lymphocytic leukemia.

The gene calls are TRBV28 and TRBJ1-2; no definite D call. The CDR3 spans 14 residues. V lost 3 bases and J lost 0, with 8 bases in between. Per the germline V gene, CDR1 is MDHEN and CDR2 is SYDVKM. The CDR3 DNA reads TGTGCCAGCAGTTTTTTCGGTACTAACTATGGCTACACCTTC. It codes for CASSFFGTNYGYTF.

The CDR3 sequence: CASSRGGMGYEQYF. The CDR3 region has the DNA TGTGCCAGCAGCCGCGGGGGAATGGGGTACGAGCAGTACTTC. The J gene is TRBJ2-7, the V gene TRBV7-2; TRBD2 matches at 7 bases. There are 14 residues in the CDR3. Germline trimming cut 5 bases from V and 4 bases from J; bases unmatched to any gene: 8. Germline CDR1 reads SGHTA; CDR2 reads FQGNSA. The variable domain in full, with the rest retrieved from reference TRBV7-2 and TRBJ2-7, is GAGVSQSPSNKVTEKGKDVELRCDPISGHTALYWYRQSLGQGLEFLIYFQGNSAPDKSGLPSDRFSAERTGGSVSTLTIQRTQQEDSAVYLCASSRGGMGYEQYFGPGTRLTVT.

The rearrangement joins TRBV5-1 to TRBJ2-7, with D hard to call. V was pared by 1 base and J by 4 bases, with 6 bases between. Looked up from germline, CDR1 is SGHRS and CDR2 is YFSETQ. The CDR3 runs to 12 residues. CDR3 protein: CASSLNGYEQYF. The CDR3 DNA reads TGCGCCAGCAGCTTGAACGGGTACGAGCAGTACTTC.

CDR3 coding DNA: TGTGCCAGCAGCTTAGTCCCCCCTCGTACAGCCACCTACGAGCAGTACTTC. Translation gives CASSLVPPRTATYEQYF. The rearrangement joins TRBV7-6 to TRBJ2-7; D is unresolved. The length of the CDR3 is 17 residues. CDR1 and CDR2 from the germline V gene are SGHVS and FNYEAQ. The V and J ends lost 1 base and 2 bases respectively, with 18 bases between them.

The DNA for the CDR3 is TGTGCCTGGGCTAGCATCGGGGAGCTGTTTTTT. This translates into CAWASIGELFF. This chain uses TRBV30 with TRBJ2-2; possible D gene TRBD2, 5 bases. Germline V gene data show CDR1 as GTSNPN and CDR2 as SVGIG (reference sequence). Deletions cut 5 bases from V and 7 bases from J, with 8 bases between. The CDR3 spans 11 residues.